One T cell receptor beta chain is described in this entry. As yet, its antigen is unknown. The sort gate was single viable CD3+CD4+CD8-CD45RO+ cells for memory CD4+ T cells. Serum IgG to CMV pp150, pp28, p38 and p52 defined serostatus. Total CD4+ T cells were enriched by CD4 positive selection. Trimming removed 6 bases from V and 7 bases from J, with 6 bases in between. Germline assignment: CDR1 MNHNY and CDR2 SVGAGI (reference sequence). The length of the CDR3 is 11 residues. The data belong to a study of memory CD4+ T cells and cytomegalovirus serostatus. Findings of the study overall: Of approximately 160 reported CMV TCRbeta sequences, 55 to 80 were found in memory CD4+ repertoires.

Profiling relied on immunoSEQ multiplex PCR, and the TCRdb table lists in-frame clones only, not all of them. Among approximately 26,000 clones listed, around 75% were seen once. Sequenced: memory CD4+ T cells from blood. The chain recombines TRBV6-6 with TRBJ2-2; no reliable D call. This receptor was identified in an adult in good health and CMV-seronegative. The CDR3 DNA reads as TGTGCCAGCAGCGGTGTCGGGGAGCTGTTTTTT. It yields the protein CASSGVGELFF.